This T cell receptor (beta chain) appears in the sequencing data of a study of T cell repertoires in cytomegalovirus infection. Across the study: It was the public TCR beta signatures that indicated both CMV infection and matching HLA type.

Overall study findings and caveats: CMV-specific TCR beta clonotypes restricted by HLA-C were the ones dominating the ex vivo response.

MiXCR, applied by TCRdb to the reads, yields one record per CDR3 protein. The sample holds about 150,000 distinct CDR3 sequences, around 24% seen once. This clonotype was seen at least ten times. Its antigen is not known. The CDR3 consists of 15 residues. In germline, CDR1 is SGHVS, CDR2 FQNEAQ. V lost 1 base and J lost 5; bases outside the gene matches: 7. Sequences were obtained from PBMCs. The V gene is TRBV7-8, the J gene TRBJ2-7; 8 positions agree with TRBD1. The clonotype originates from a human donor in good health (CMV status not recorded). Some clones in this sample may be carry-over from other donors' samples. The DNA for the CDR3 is TGTGCCAGCAGCTTAGATCCCCACAGGGGGAACGAGCAGTACTTC. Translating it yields CASSLDPHRGNEQYF.